The 9 T cell receptor beta chains below come from one sample, sequenced in a study of blood T cell repertoires in COVID-19. Repertoires were generated with immunoSEQ multiplex PCR, while TCRdb's copy carries only in-frame clones and drops some. The repertoire holds more than 300,000 clones, with 88% as singletons. The sequenced sample consisted of PBMCs or T cells enriched from blood (not recorded which). The receptors originated from a woman between 18 and 29 years old who had recovered from COVID-19.

The chain combines TRBV14 with TRBJ2-5; tentatively, D is TRBD2 (7 bases). From germline, CDR1 is SGHDN and CDR2 FVKESK. This CDR3 has 15 residues. The V gene lost 0 bases and the J gene lost 5 bases, with 13 bases spanning the gap. The CDR3 region has the DNA TGTGCCAGCAGCCAAGAATGGGGGGGCTTCGAGACCCAGTACTTC. It translates to CASSQEWGGFETQYF.

The genes are TRBV5-5 and TRBJ1-1, with D possibly TRBD1 on 5 matching bases. The CDR3 sequence is 13 residues long. In germline, CDR1 is SGHKS, CDR2 YYEKEE (reference sequence). Trimming shortened V by 3 bases and J by 7 bases, and 13 bases separated the two germline ends. In DNA, the CDR3 is TGTGCCAGCAGCTCCCCCGGGGGTATTGAAGCTTTCTTT. This codes for CASSSPGGIEAFF.

In its sample, this clone was seen once. The J gene is TRBJ1-5, the V gene TRBV12-3 or TRBV12-4, with D possibly being TRBD1 (6 bases). The CDR3 is made up of 12 amino acids. Trimming took off 7 bases at V and 4 bases at J, with 8 bases between the two ends. Here the CDR3 DNA reads TGTGCCAGCAACAGGGAAAATCAGCCCCAGCATTTT. Its protein is CASNRENQPQHF.

This clone was detected a few times. The chain recombines TRBV11-3 with TRBJ1-5; no reliable D call. The CDR3 contains 15 residues. Germline V lookup: CDR1 SGHNT, CDR2 YENEEA. Trimming cost V 6 bases and J 1 base, with 13 bases left between them. In DNA form, the CDR3 reads TGTGCCAGCAGTCTCCCGGGTCCCAGCAATCAGCCCCAGCATTTT. Its translation: CASSLPGPSNQPQHF.

This chain connects TRBV28 to TRBJ1-2; 9 positions match TRBD1. Germline trimming cut 5 bases from V and 8 bases from J; bases unmatched to any gene: 6. There are 13 residues in the CDR3. The germline CDR1 and CDR2 sequences are MDHEN and SYDVKM. The CDR3 DNA follows: TGTGCCAGCAGTCAACAGGGGGCGCGGGGCTACACCTTC. The encoded protein is CASSQQGARGYTF.

The chain links TRBV5-1 to TRBJ1-4; 7 positions match TRBD1. The CDR3 runs 14 residues. After removal of 4 bases from V and 8 bases from J, the junction contained 8 bases not matched to a gene. Germline CDR1 SGHRS, CDR2 YFSETQ. CDR3 loop: CASSLTGVGEKLFF. The CDR3 coding sequence is TGCGCCAGCAGCCTCACAGGGGTTGGCGAAAAACTGTTTTTT.

The chain couples TRBV11-2 to TRBJ1-6; TRBD1 aligns across 10 bases. V was clipped by 6 bases and J by 8 bases; unmatched bases: 13. CDR3 length equals 17 residues. CDR1 and CDR2 from the germline V gene are SGHAT and FQNNGV. The CDR3 DNA reads as TGTGCCAGCAGTTACCTACCGTTAGGGACAGGGGATTCACCCCTCCACTTT. Translation: CASSYLPLGTGDSPLHF.

The rearrangement uses TRBV4-1 and TRBJ1-2; maybe TRBD1 (5 bases). V lost 1 base and J 4 bases, leaving 13 bases between the germline ends. Germline loops: CDR1 MGHRA, CDR2 YSYEKL. This CDR3 spans 15 amino acids. DNA of the CDR3: TGCGCCAGCAGCCAAGCCCCAGGGCAGACCTATGGCTACACCTTC. Amino acids: CASSQAPGQTYGYTF.

The rearrangement joins TRBV2 to TRBJ2-7; 10 nucleotides match TRBD1. The CDR3 extends over 14 amino acids. Germline CDR1 and CDR2: SNHLY and FYNNEI. V was pared by 6 bases and J by 0 bases, with 2 bases of the junction left unmatched. This CDR3 is CASSRTGGSYEQYF. In DNA, the CDR3 is TGTGCCAGCAGCCGGACAGGGGGCTCCTACGAGCAGTACTTC.